These 15 T cell receptor beta chains originate from one sample sequenced in a study of CD8+ T cells in alopecia areata. Following extraction, RNA underwent reverse transcription to cDNA, which served as the sequencing template. The repertoire was sequenced with immunoSEQ multiplex PCR; TCRdb's copy has only in-frame clones and lacks some. The table records under 150,000 clones, 50% to 55% of them present only once. Specified treatment: oral pan-JAK inhibitor, 5-10 mg twice daily. The material was CD4+ T cells sorted from blood, obtained at week 4, from a patient treated with tofacitinib. The receptors were sampled from a human donor with alopecia areata.

This chain joins TRBV15 and TRBJ1-5; 9 nucleotides line up with TRBD1. The V segment lost 1 base and the J segment 3 bases; nucleotides outside the gene matches: 1. Germline values: CDR1 LNHNV, CDR2 YYDKDF (reference sequence). CDR3 length: 15 residues. The CDR3 protein is CATSRGTGANQPQHF. In DNA form, the CDR3 reads TGTGCCACCAGCAGAGGGACAGGGGCCAATCAGCCCCAGCATTTT.

This clone was counted a few times. The chain links TRBV7-2 to TRBJ1-5; TRBD1 might be the D (5 bases). V gave up 0 bases and J gave up 2 bases, with 11 bases separating them. From germline, CDR1 is SGHTA and CDR2 FQGNSA. The CDR3 loop spans 16 amino acids. The CDR3 is CASSLAERGGNQPQHF. DNA for the CDR3: TGTGCCAGCAGCTTAGCGGAAAGGGGAGGCAATCAGCCCCAGCATTTT.

A few counts support this clone. The rearrangement joins TRBV19 to TRBJ2-5, with D possibly being TRBD2 (5 bases). With 3 bases removed from V and 5 bases from J, the gap between germline ends came to 7 bases. The germline gives CDR1 LNHDA, CDR2 SQIVND (reference sequence). This CDR3 is 12 amino acids long. This CDR3 reads CASSIRGETQYF. The CDR3 DNA reads as TGTGCCAGTAGTATTAGAGGGGAGACCCAGTACTTC.

This chain joins TRBV4-1 and TRBJ1-5; D gene ambiguous. Deletions cut 0 bases from V and 6 bases from J, with 6 bases between. Germline values: CDR1 MGHRA, CDR2 YSYEKL. The CDR3 runs to 13 residues. The CDR3 DNA reads TGCGCCAGCAGCCAAGATCCTCGTCAGCCCCAGCATTTT. Translated, it gives CASSQDPRQPQHF.

The chain carries TRBV6-1 and TRBJ1-2; 7 positions match TRBD1. V was pared by 5 bases and J by 6 bases, with 3 bases of the junction left unmatched. This CDR3 contains 12 residues. Germline CDR1 and CDR2: MNHNS and SASEGT. Here the CDR3 DNA reads TGTGCCAGCAGTCCACAGGGGAATGGCTACACCTTC. Translated, it gives CASSPQGNGYTF.

V gene TRBV9 combines with J gene TRBJ1-3; possible D gene TRBD1, 5 bases. Trimming took off 4 bases at V and 4 bases at J, with 21 bases between the two ends. CDR3 size: 17 residues. Germline V gives CDR1 SGDLS, CDR2 YYNGEE. The CDR3 bases are TGTGCCAGCAGCCCTTACCCCTCGGGGACGATAGGAAACACCATATATTTT. Translating it yields CASSPYPSGTIGNTIYF. Variable domain in full (rest from reference TRBV9 and TRBJ1-3): DSGVTQTPKHLITATGQRVTLRCSPRSGDLSVYWYQQSLDQGLQFLIQYYNGEERAKGNILERFSAQQFPDLHSELNLSSLELGDSALYFCASSPYPSGTIGNTIYFGEGSWLTVV.

The V gene is TRBV29-1, the J gene TRBJ1-2; no firm D call. V lost 2 bases, J lost 2 bases, and 12 bases lay in between. The V gene's germline CDR1 is SQVTM and CDR2 ANQGSEA. This CDR3 spans 14 amino acids. The CDR3 region has the DNA TGCAGCGTTGAACAGTCCACGGGGAACTATGGCTACACCTTC. Residues: CSVEQSTGNYGYTF. Drawing the rest from reference TRBV29-1 and TRBJ1-2, the complete variable domain is SAVISQKPSRDICQRGTSLTIQCQVDSQVTMMFWYRQQPGQSLTLIATANQGSEATYESGFVIDKFPISRPNLTFSTLTVSNMSPEDSSIYLCSVEQSTGNYGYTFGSGTRLTVV.

V and J are TRBV7-9 and TRBJ2-7; the D gene is possibly TRBD1 (5 bases). The germline V and J ends were trimmed by 5 bases and 4 bases, with 18 bases remaining between them. This CDR3 spans 15 amino acids. Germline values: CDR1 SEHNR, CDR2 FQNEAQ (reference sequence). CDR3 sequence (DNA): TGTGCCAGCAGCCCTCCCGTGGGGCTGGGTTACGAGCAGTACTTC. This sequence encodes CASSPPVGLGYEQYF.

This chain joins TRBV7-9 and TRBJ2-3; tentative D call: TRBD1 (6 bases). V gave up 4 bases and J gave up 4 bases, with 9 bases separating them. The germline CDR1 and CDR2 sequences are SEHNR and FQNEAQ (reference sequence). The CDR3 has 13 residues. In DNA, the CDR3 is TGTGCCAGCAGCTGGAAGGGGGCAGATACGCAGTATTTT. Its protein is CASSWKGADTQYF.

V and J are TRBV29-1 and TRBJ1-6; 9 positions agree with TRBD1. The germline V gene encodes CDR1 SQVTM and CDR2 ANQGSEA. The CDR3 is 12 amino acids. V was clipped by 6 bases and J by 11 bases; unmatched bases: 5. In DNA, the CDR3 is TGCAGCGTAGGGACAGGGTTGACACCCCTCCACTTT. It specifies CSVGTGLTPLHF.

This rearrangement joins TRBV6-5 to TRBJ2-5; D gene ambiguous. The CDR3 consists of 13 residues. Germline assignment: CDR1 MNHEY and CDR2 SVGAGI. V lost 0 bases, J lost 5 bases, and 7 bases lay in between. CDR3 nucleotide sequence: TGTGCCAGCAGTTACTCCACCCGGGAGACCCAGTACTTC. It codes for CASSYSTRETQYF.

This clone has only one observation. The chain employs TRBV9 and TRBJ2-6; a possible D gene is TRBD2 (5 bases). The length of the CDR3 is 13 residues. The germline V gene encodes CDR1 SGDLS and CDR2 YYNGEE. Trimming cost V 5 bases and J 3 bases, with 6 bases left between them. The CDR3 nucleotides are TGTGCCAGCAGTCGGGGTGGGGCCAACGTCCTGACTTTC. This encodes CASSRGGANVLTF.

The rearrangement joins TRBV4-1 to TRBJ1-1; no clear D gene. The CDR3 contains 15 residues. V lost 1 base and J 3 bases, leaving 12 bases between the germline ends. CDR1 and CDR2 from the germline V gene are MGHRA and YSYEKL. The CDR3, as DNA: TGCGCCAGCAGCCAAGGGGTTTCGGTACACACTGAAGCTTTCTTT. Its translation is CASSQGVSVHTEAFF.

This clone was counted only a few times. V gene TRBV6-5 combines with J gene TRBJ2-6; a possible D gene is TRBD1 (6 bases). The CDR3 is 14 residues long. V lost 7 bases, J lost 3 bases, and 10 bases lay in between. CDR1 is MNHEY, CDR2 SVGAGI, per germline. The CDR3 reads CASKQGLGANVLTF. As DNA, the CDR3 is TGTGCCAGCAAACAGGGCCTTGGGGCCAACGTCCTGACTTTC.

This clone was seen more than once but under ten times. This sequence joins TRBV2 and TRBJ1-5; unclear D gene. Germline V gene sequence: CDR1 SNHLY, CDR2 FYNNEI. There are 14 residues in the CDR3. Between the trimmed V and J ends, which lost 2 bases and 7 bases, there was a span of 12 bases. CDR3 in DNA: TGTGCCAGCAGTGAATACGGCGGCCGACAGCCCCAGCATTTT. It encodes CASSEYGGRQPQHF.